This T cell receptor beta chain comes out of a study of T cell repertoires in cytomegalovirus infection. Study-level background: CMV infection plus the matching HLA type was flagged by public TCR beta signatures.

As for this clonotype: Its antigen is as yet unknown.

MiXCR, run by TCRdb on the reads, gives a single entry per CDR3 protein. The sample shows roughly 120,000 distinct CDR3 sequences, around 10% of them seen only once. The source is a human donor in good health (CMV status not recorded). Some clones in this sample may be carry-over from other donors' samples. The sample comprised PBMCs, sequenced either directly or after in vitro stimulation (not recorded which).

CDR3 sequence reads: CASTLQGGDTEAFF. The CDR3 DNA reads as TGTGCCAGCACCTTACAGGGTGGGGACACTGAAGCTTTCTTT. The chain links TRBV12-3 or TRBV12-4 to TRBJ1-1; the D gene is possibly TRBD1 (6 bases). Trimming removed 7 bases at V and 3 bases at J, with 15 bases between. The CDR3 is 14 residues long.